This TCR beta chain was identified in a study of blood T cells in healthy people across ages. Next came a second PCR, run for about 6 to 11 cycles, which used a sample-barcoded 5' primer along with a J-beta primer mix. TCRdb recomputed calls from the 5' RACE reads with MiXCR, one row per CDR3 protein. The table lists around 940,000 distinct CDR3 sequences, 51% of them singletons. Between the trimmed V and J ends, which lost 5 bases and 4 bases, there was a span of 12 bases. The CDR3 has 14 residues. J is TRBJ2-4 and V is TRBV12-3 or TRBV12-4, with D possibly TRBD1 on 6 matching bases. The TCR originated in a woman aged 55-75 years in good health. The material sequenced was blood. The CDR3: CASSVTQGKNIQYF. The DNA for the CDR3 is TGTGCCAGCAGTGTAACCCAGGGGAAAAACATTCAGTACTTC.